This T cell receptor beta chain was captured in a study of OX40 agonist ivuxolimab in advanced cancers. V lost 0 bases and J 1 base, leaving 7 bases between the germline ends. CDR1 is SGDLS, CDR2 YYNGEE, per germline. The length of the CDR3 is 15 residues. General study results and limits: Expanded peripheral T-cell antigen specificity went undetermined.

Regarding this clone: Its antigen is unknown.

Assay: immunoSEQ multiplex PCR; the TCRdb copy retains only in-frame clones and omits some. This table has around 97,000 clones, roughly 90% appearing once. This specimen consisted of CD4+ or CD8+ T cells sorted from blood, obtained in a trial of the OX40 agonist ivuxolimab. This chain joins TRBV9 and TRBJ2-2; no clear D gene. This sequence originates from an adult with an advanced solid tumor such as melanoma, head and neck, liver or kidney cancer. Here the CDR3 DNA reads TGTGCCAGCAGCGTAGCTGGTTTGAACACCGGGGAGCTGTTTTTT. Residues: CASSVAGLNTGELFF.